Listed below are T cell receptor beta chains from one sample, sequenced in a study of T cell repertoires in cytomegalovirus infection. Each CDR3 protein is one row after TCRdb ran MiXCR on the reads. The table has 200,000 to 300,000 distinct CDR3 sequences, roughly 9% seen once. Input material: PBMCs. These receptors were collected from a human donor in good health (CMV status not recorded). Some clones in this sample may be carry-over from other donors' samples. CDR3s include the opening cysteine and the closing phenylalanine or tryptophan. D genes are given only for firm matches. Clone size is not always given. Where it is, it says once, few, many or a class for expanded clones.

clone size	V gene	J gene	D gene	CDR3 DNA	CDR3 protein
many	TRBV6-2/TRBV6-3	TRBJ1-5	.	TGTGCCAGCAGTACCGGAGGTGGGAGCAATCAGCCCCAGCATTTT	CASSTGGGSNQPQHF
many	TRBV7-2	TRBJ2-2	.	TGTGCCAGCAGCTTTACAGATCCGAACACCGGGGAGCTGTTTTTT	CASSFTDPNTGELFF
many	TRBV7-2	TRBJ1-1	.	TGTGCCAGCAGCTTTGGGTCCAACACTGAAGCTTTCTTT	CASSFGSNTEAFF
.	TRBV7-3	TRBJ1-5	TRBD1	TGTGCCAGCAGCCGGACAGGGGTTCAGCCCCAGCATTTT	CASSRTGVQPQHF
.	TRBV5-1	TRBJ2-3	TRBD2	TGCGCCAGCAGCACGACTAGCGCCGCCGATGCGCAGTATTTT	CASSTTSAADAQYF
few	TRBV7-9	TRBJ1-1	.	TGTGCCAGCAGCTTTCCCGACACTGAAGCTTTCTTT	CASSFPDTEAFF
many	TRBV20-1	TRBJ2-5	.	TGCAGTGCTAGAGATCGGGGTAGCAAGGAGACCCAGTACTTC	CSARDRGSKETQYF
many	TRBV19	TRBJ1-5	TRBD1	TGTGCCAGTAGTCCTGGGACAGCACCGTTCAATCAGCCCCAGCATTTT	CASSPGTAPFNQPQHF
few	TRBV19	TRBJ2-7	.	TGTGCCAGTAGTGTAGACAGTCTCACCTACGAGCAGTACTTC	CASSVDSLTYEQYF
many	TRBV7-2	TRBJ2-1	TRBD2	TGTGCCAGCAGCTTAGTGCCTCTAGCGGGATCCTACAATGAGCAGTTCTTC	CASSLVPLAGSYNEQFF
many	TRBV7-8	TRBJ2-1	.	TGTGCCAGCAGCTTACTCCTAACGAGAGGGAATGAGCAGTTCTTC	CASSLLLTRGNEQFF
many	TRBV7-3	TRBJ2-2	TRBD1	TGTGCCAGCAGCCTTCGACAGGGAGCCACCGGGGAGCTGTTTTTT	CASSLRQGATGELFF
.	TRBV6-5	TRBJ2-7	.	TGTGCCAGCAGTTACGACCGGGGCACCTACGAGCAGTACTTC	CASSYDRGTYEQYF
.	TRBV6-2/TRBV6-3	TRBJ1-6	.	TGTGCCAGCAGTTCGGCAGAAATTCCAACCCTCCACTTT	CASSSAEIPTLHF
many	TRBV7-2	TRBJ2-1	TRBD2	TGTGCCAGCAGCTTAGTGGCTAGCGGGACTAGTAATGAGCAGTTCTTC	CASSLVASGTSNEQFF
many	TRBV7-9	TRBJ2-5	.	TGTGCCAGCAGCTTAGCGTCGGGCGGGGTTGGCCTAGAGACCCAGTACTTC	CASSLASGGVGLETQYF
many	TRBV7-9	TRBJ2-1	TRBD2	TGTGCCAGCAACCTAGCGGGGGGGACCTACAATGAGCAGTTCTTC	CASNLAGGTYNEQFF
many	TRBV7-8	TRBJ2-6	.	TGTGCCAGCAGCTTAGTTTCAACTGGGGCCAACGTCCTGACTTTC	CASSLVSTGANVLTF
many	TRBV7-2	TRBJ1-3	.	TGTGCCAGCAGCTCCCAGGGTTCTGAAGGAAACACCATATATTTT	CASSSQGSEGNTIYF
.	TRBV6-2/TRBV6-3	TRBJ2-3	.	TGTGCCAGCAGTTACTTTACCCTCGGGCAGGAGGGTCGGTATTTT	CASSYFTLGQEGRYF
many	TRBV2	TRBJ2-3	.	TGTGCCAGCAGTATAGGAATTCCCCGCACCGATACGCAGTATTTT	CASSIGIPRTDTQYF